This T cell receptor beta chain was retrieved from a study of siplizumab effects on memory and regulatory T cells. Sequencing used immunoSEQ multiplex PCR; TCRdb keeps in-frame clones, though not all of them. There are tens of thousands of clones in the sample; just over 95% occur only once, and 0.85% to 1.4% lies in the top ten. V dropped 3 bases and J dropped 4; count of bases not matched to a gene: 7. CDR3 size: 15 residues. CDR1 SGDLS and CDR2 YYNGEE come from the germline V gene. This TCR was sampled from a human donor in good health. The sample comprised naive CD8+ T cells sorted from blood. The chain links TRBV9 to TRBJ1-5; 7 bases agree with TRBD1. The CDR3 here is CASSESGTDNQPQHF. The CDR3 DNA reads TGTGCCAGCAGCGAATCCGGGACAGATAATCAGCCCCAGCATTTT.